This is a list of T cell receptor beta chains from one sample in a study of T cells in Graves' hyperthyroidism and ophthalmopathy. TCRdb passed the multiplex PCR reads through MiXCR, listing each CDR3 protein once. Among around 300,000 distinct CDR3 sequences listed, 15% to 20% were seen once. The material sequenced was blood. The receptor set was obtained from a man aged 50 or older with Graves' ophthalmopathy. Each CDR3 is given with its conserved first and last residue. Fields, in order: D gene, clone size, J gene, V gene, CDR3 DNA, CDR3 protein. A D gene is named only where the DNA matches it firmly. Some rows mark clone size as missing; the rest say once, few, many or name a class of expanded clone.

.,few,TRBJ1-5,TRBV19,TGTGCCAGTAGTATAGCCTTGGGGGGGATCGGCAATCAGCCCCAGCATTTT,CASSIALGGIGNQPQHF
.,few,TRBJ1-2,TRBV29-1,TGCAGCGTTGAAAATCCACAGGGTCGGGGCTACACCTTC,CSVENPQGRGYTF
.,.,TRBJ2-5,TRBV7-6,TGTGCCAGCAGCTTAGGCCGCTCGGGGCTCAGCGAGACCCAGTACTTC,CASSLGRSGLSETQYF
TRBD2,.,TRBJ2-3,TRBV20-1,TGCAGTGCGGCCAAACTAGCGGGATATCCCACAGATACGCAGTATTTT,CSAAKLAGYPTDTQYF
.,many,TRBJ1-2,TRBV4-1,TGCGCCAGCAGCAAAGAAGGAGGCCGTAACTATGGCTACACCTTC,CASSKEGGRNYGYTF
TRBD1,many,TRBJ2-7,TRBV2,TGTGCCAGCGCAACAGGGGGGCTGGGTTACGAGCAGTACTTC,CASATGGLGYEQYF
.,many,TRBJ2-1,TRBV18,TGTGCCAGCTCACCAAAACTCGACGGAGAAAATGAGCAGTTCTTC,CASSPKLDGENEQFF
.,.,TRBJ1-5,TRBV3-1,TGTGCCAGCAGCCGAAACGGGGGGGGGCCCCAGCATTTT,CASSRNGGGPQHF
TRBD2,.,TRBJ2-3,TRBV24-1,TGTGCCACCAGTGACCAACTAGCGGGAGAAGATACGCAGTATTTT,CATSDQLAGEDTQYF
.,few,TRBJ1-4,TRBV5-6,TGTGCCAGCAGCTATAGACAGTATGGTTTGAGGACAACTAATGAAAAACTGTTTTTT,CASSYRQYGLRTTNEKLFF
TRBD2,.,TRBJ2-2,TRBV29-1,TGCAGCGCGGGACTAGCGGGTCGGAACACCGGGGAGCTGTTTTTT,CSAGLAGRNTGELFF
.,.,TRBJ1-1,TRBV29-1,TGCAGCGTTGGCGGACGGAACACTGAAGCTTTCTTT,CSVGGRNTEAFF
.,.,TRBJ2-1,TRBV28,TGTGCCAGCAGAGGCACTTCCTACAATGAGCAGTTCTTC,CASRGTSYNEQFF
TRBD1,many,TRBJ1-5,TRBV9,TGTGCCAGCAGCCCCGGGGACAGGGCCTGGGGTCAGCCCCAGCATTTT,CASSPGDRAWGQPQHF
TRBD1,many,TRBJ2-7,TRBV12-3/TRBV12-4,TGTGCCAGCACGAAGGACAGGGGGCTGAGGGAGCAGTACTTC,CASTKDRGLREQYF
.,.,TRBJ2-2,TRBV25-1,TGTGCCAGCAGTGAATGGGGCAACACCGGGGAGCTGTTTTTT,CASSEWGNTGELFF
TRBD1,.,TRBJ2-7,TRBV19,TGTGCCAGTAGCCGAACGGGACAGGGATCCTACGAGCAGTACTTC,CASSRTGQGSYEQYF
TRBD2,.,TRBJ2-3,TRBV5-8,TGTGCCAGCAGCTTGACCCTAGCGGGGAGGGGCACAGATACGCAGTATTTT,CASSLTLAGRGTDTQYF
TRBD2,many,TRBJ2-3,TRBV20-1,TGCAGTGCCCCGACGGGGGGGCTCTCAGATACGCAGTATTTT,CSAPTGGLSDTQYF
.,many,TRBJ2-3,TRBV5-1,TGCGCCAGCAGCTTCTCGACACGCACAGATACGCAGTATTTT,CASSFSTRTDTQYF
TRBD1,.,TRBJ1-2,TRBV6-2/TRBV6-3,TGTGCCAGCAGCAGGACAGGGTTCTATGGCTACACCTTC,CASSRTGFYGYTF
.,many,TRBJ2-3,TRBV12-3/TRBV12-4,TGTGCCAGCAGTTTGAGTCTTTCCCCCGGAGATACGCAGTATTTT,CASSLSLSPGDTQYF
TRBD1,once,TRBJ2-7,TRBV5-1,TGCGCCAGCAGAGGGACAGGACCCTACGAGCAGTACTTC,CASRGTGPYEQYF
.,.,TRBJ1-1,TRBV6-9,TGTGCCAGCAGTTACGGTGCTCTGTACACTGAAGCTTTCTTT,CASSYGALYTEAFF
.,.,TRBJ2-5,TRBV29-1,TGCAGCGTTTTGTGGTTAAGTGGGGGCATTGGTCAAGAGACCCAGTACTTC,CSVLWLSGGIGQETQYF
.,few,TRBJ2-7,TRBV20-1,TGCAGGGTACGTGGGAGAGGGTACGAGCAGTACTTC,CRVRGRGYEQYF
.,few,TRBJ1-5,TRBV30,TGTGCCTGGAGTGAGCAGGGAGATCAGCCCCAGCATTTT,CAWSEQGDQPQHF
.,.,TRBJ1-5,TRBV20-1,TGCAGTGCTAGAGATCGGGCGGCCCTTAGCAATCAGCCCCAGCATTTT,CSARDRAALSNQPQHF
.,.,TRBJ2-1,TRBV6-1,TGTGCCACGAAGGCAGGGGTCGCCAACAATGAGCAGTTCTTC,CATKAGVANNEQFF
.,.,TRBJ2-6,TRBV28,TGTGCCAGCAGTTCTACATCGTCTGGGGCCAACGTCCTGACTTTC,CASSSTSSGANVLTF
.,.,TRBJ2-2,TRBV6-1,TGTGCCAGCACGGGGGAGGCCGGGGAGCTGTTTTTT,CASTGEAGELFF
.,many,TRBJ2-7,TRBV7-9,TGTGCCAGCAGCTCCCGGGACATCTACTACGAGCAGTACTTC,CASSSRDIYYEQYF
TRBD2,.,TRBJ2-7,TRBV19,TGTGCCAGTAGTACCTCCAGACTAGCGGGGATCTCCGGCGAGCAGTACTTC,CASSTSRLAGISGEQYF
.,many,TRBJ2-1,TRBV28,TGTGCCAGCAGTTTATCCCAGGGCCCCATCTCCTACAATGAGCAGTTCTTC,CASSLSQGPISYNEQFF
.,.,TRBJ1-5,TRBV5-5,TGTGCCAGCAGCTTGTTAGGGGATCACCACCCCCAGCATTTT,CASSLLGDHHPQHF
TRBD1,many,TRBJ2-7,TRBV5-1,TGCGCCAGCAGCTTTTGGACAGGGGGCGGCTACGAGCAGTACTTC,CASSFWTGGGYEQYF
.,many,TRBJ2-5,TRBV2,TGTGCCAGCAGTTTGGACCCGAGGGAGACCCAGTACTTC,CASSLDPRETQYF
.,.,TRBJ2-1,TRBV13,TGTGCCAGCAGCCCGCCCCCGGGGTCCTCCTACAATGAGCAGTTCTTC,CASSPPPGSSYNEQFF
TRBD1,.,TRBJ2-6,TRBV5-1,TGCGCCAGCAGCTTGGAGGGGGCCCTCAGCTCTGGGGCCAACGTCCTGACTTTC,CASSLEGALSSGANVLTF
.,.,TRBJ1-1,TRBV5-1,TGCGCCAGCAGCCCCCGGTCCTGGACTGAAGCTTTCTTT,CASSPRSWTEAFF
.,many,TRBJ2-7,TRBV11-1,TGTGCCAGCAGCTCGGCCCTTAACGAGCAGTACTTC,CASSSALNEQYF
.,many,TRBJ2-3,TRBV20-1,TGCAGTGCAACCACAGATACGCAGTATTTT,CSATTDTQYF
.,few,TRBJ2-7,TRBV24-1,TGTGCCACCAGTGCATCAGACTACGAGCAGTACTTC,CATSASDYEQYF
TRBD1,few,TRBJ1-5,TRBV19,TGTGCCAGTAGGGTAACAGGGGGAAGCAATCAGCCCCAGCATTTT,CASRVTGGSNQPQHF
.,many,TRBJ1-1,TRBV5-1,TGCGCCAGCAGCTTGGAAGTATTTAGAGGTATTTCTGAAGCTTTCTTT,CASSLEVFRGISEAFF
.,.,TRBJ2-7,TRBV11-1,TGTGCCAGCAGCTTAGTTGGGACACCCTACGAGCAGTACTTC,CASSLVGTPYEQYF
TRBD1,many,TRBJ1-2,TRBV6-1,TGTGCCAGCAGTGCACAGGGGGATGGCTACACCTTC,CASSAQGDGYTF
.,.,TRBJ2-3,TRBV20-1,TGCAGTGCCATCTCGGTGGGGCGGGCAGATACGCAGTATTTT,CSAISVGRADTQYF
.,.,TRBJ2-1,TRBV6-1,TGTGCCAGCAGTTTCGGAGTCATCAACTCCTACAATGAGCAGTTCTTC,CASSFGVINSYNEQFF
.,many,TRBJ2-6,TRBV5-1,TGCGCCAGCAGCTTGATGGCTTCTGGGGCCAACGTCCTGACTTTC,CASSLMASGANVLTF
.,.,TRBJ2-3,TRBV28,TGTGCCAGCAGTTTCCGACGGAGGGCGCAGTATTTT,CASSFRRRAQYF
.,many,TRBJ2-5,TRBV5-1,TGTGCCAGCTCGCTTCAAGAGACCCAGTACTTC,CASSLQETQYF
.,.,TRBJ1-2,TRBV14,TGTGCCAGCAGCCAAGGCAGGACCTATGGCTACACCTTC,CASSQGRTYGYTF
.,.,TRBJ2-2,TRBV2,TGTGCCAGCAGGAACAGGGTGGGCGGGGAGCTGTTTTTT,CASRNRVGGELFF
.,once,TRBJ2-7,TRBV29-1,TGCAGCGTGGAGGACAGCTACGAGCAGTACTTC,CSVEDSYEQYF